These 10 T cell receptor beta chains were sequenced from one sample in a study of cytomegalovirus exposure and HLA in healthy donors (dated by TCRdb to between 2016 and 2019). The library was obtained by the immunoSEQ multiplex PCR assay. The multiplex PCR relied on a mix of 60 forward primers for TCR Vbeta segments and 13 reverse primers for TCR Jbeta segments. In TCRdb, the immuneACCESS table is reduced to in-frame sequences with V and J assigned. These tables do not hold every clone; where another copy was compared, an unresolved V gene accounts for under half, and the others remain unexplained. The table of this sample itemizes fewer than 150,000 clones. Approximately 3.8% of the sample rests with the top ten. The source material was PBMCs. Source of these receptors: a man aged 18 to 29 in good health and CMV-seronegative.

The chain recombines TRBV5-5 with TRBJ1-1; 8 bases align to TRBD1. There are 16 residues in the CDR3. CDR1 is SGHKS and CDR2 is YYEKEE in the germline V gene (reference sequence). The junction had 7 bases not matched to a gene; V was cut back by 1 base and J by 2 bases. CDR3 sequence (DNA): TGTGCCAGCAGCTTGTACCAGGGGGCGAAAAACACTGAAGCTTTCTTT. Its protein product is CASSLYQGAKNTEAFF.

The rearrangement uses TRBV29-1 and TRBJ2-1; 9 bases fit TRBD1. Losses at the gene ends were 6 bases for V and 1 base for J; bases not matched to a gene: 1. The CDR3 length is 13 residues. CDR1 and CDR2 (germline): SQVTM, ANQGSEA. CDR3 bases: TGCAGCGTGACAGGGGGATCCTACAATGAGCAGTTCTTC. Its protein product is CSVTGGSYNEQFF.

The gene calls are TRBV7-9 and TRBJ1-2; D uncertain. The CDR3 extends over 13 amino acids. V lost 3 bases and J lost 1, with 6 bases in between. Per germline, CDR1 SEHNR and CDR2 FQNEAQ (reference sequence). CDR3 DNA sequence: TGTGCCAGCAGCTTTGAGGTTAACTATGGCTACACCTTC. Its translation: CASSFEVNYGYTF.

J is TRBJ1-1 and V is TRBV6-1, with D possibly being TRBD1 (6 bases). Per germline, CDR1 MNHNS and CDR2 SASEGT. There are 12 residues in the CDR3. Trimming took off 4 bases at V and 11 bases at J, with 14 bases between the two ends. This CDR3 is CASSGYQGSAFF. The DNA for the CDR3 is TGTGCCAGCAGTGGGTATCAGGGGTCGGCTTTCTTT.

The chain joins TRBV7-8 to TRBJ1-3; D perhaps matches TRBD1 (5 bases). This CDR3 is built from 16 residues. The germline V gene has CDR1 SGHVS and CDR2 FQNEAQ. The germline V and J ends were trimmed by 5 bases and 4 bases, with 18 bases remaining between them. The CDR3 bases are TGTGCCAGCAGCCCGTCCACCTTGGGGGGAGGAAACACCATATATTTT. This translates into CASSPSTLGGGNTIYF.

The CDR3 loop reads CASSPKFNTEAFF. Written as DNA, the CDR3 is TGTGCCAGCAGCCCTAAATTCAACACTGAAGCTTTCTTT. The genes are TRBV6-1 and TRBJ1-1; unclear D gene. Trimming cost V 6 bases and J 2 bases, with 10 bases left between them. The germline gives CDR1 MNHNS, CDR2 SASEGT. The CDR3 is 13 amino acids.

The rearrangement uses TRBV27 and TRBJ2-5, with 8 bases matching TRBD2. The CDR3 is 14 residues long. In germline, CDR1 is MNHEY, CDR2 SMNVEV (reference sequence). Trimming took 4 bases from V and 6 from J; bases not matched to a gene: 7. CDR3 DNA: TGTGCCAGCAGTTCCCCCAGCGGGGGTCAGACCCAGTACTTC. Residues: CASSSPSGGQTQYF.

The chain links TRBV11-2 to TRBJ2-1, with 11 bases lining up with TRBD2. This CDR3 is built from 16 residues. V lost 5 bases to trimming and J lost 8 bases; unmatched junction nucleotides: 11. CDR1 SGHAT and CDR2 FQNNGV come from the germline V gene. Here the CDR3 DNA reads TGTGCCAGCAGCCCCCAACCTAGCGGGGGGCAGGATGAGCAGTTCTTC. It encodes CASSPQPSGGQDEQFF.

This chain uses TRBV6-5 with TRBJ2-7; D call uncertain. In germline, CDR1 is MNHEY, CDR2 SVGAGI. The V end was cut by 4 bases, the J end by 4 bases, with 5 bases between. This CDR3 contains 11 residues. The CDR3 region is CASSSVYEQYF. CDR3 bases: TGTGCCAGCAGTTCCGTTTACGAGCAGTACTTC.

The CDR3 bases are TGTGCCAGCAGTCTCCTCGAGGGGGGCACAGATACGCAGTATTTT. This codes for CASSLLEGGTDTQYF. The chain combines TRBV9 with TRBJ2-3; perhaps TRBD1 as D (6 bases). Germline-derived CDR1 and CDR2 are SGDLS and YYNGEE. Trimming shortened V by 5 bases and J by 1 base, and 14 bases separated the two germline ends. The CDR3 has 15 amino acids.